What follows describes a single TCR beta chain. Its antigen is as yet unknown. Looked up from germline, CDR1 is SGHVS and CDR2 is FQNEAQ. Trimming stripped 5 bases from V and 4 bases from J, with 9 bases between. This CDR3 spans 13 amino acids. It was cDNA, reverse transcribed from extracted RNA, that served as the sequencing template. Using immunoSEQ multiplex PCR, the repertoire was profiled, and TCRdb retains in-frame clones only, with some absent. The data show under 110,000 clones, 60% seen once. The sample originates from a study of CD8+ T cells in alopecia areata. At the level of the study: Treatment comprised oral tofacitinib, 5 to 10 mg twice daily, in treated patients. General study findings and limits: While tofacitinib was given, many expanded lesional clones persisted in scalp and blood.

Treatment in this sample: oral pan-JAK inhibitor, 5-10 mg twice daily. Peripheral blood and lesional scalp punch biopsies came from alopecia areata patients. CD4+ and CD8+ T cells were sorted from PBMCs. The TCR originated in a human donor with alopecia areata. The V and J genes are TRBV7-8 and TRBJ1-5; D remains ambiguous. This specimen was CD8+ T cells sorted from blood, taken at approximately week 60, from a patient treated with tofacitinib. The CDR3 here is CASSDLGNQPQHF. CDR3 sequence (DNA): TGTGCCAGCAGCGACTTGGGGAATCAGCCCCAGCATTTT. Together with reference TRBV7-8 and TRBJ1-5, the CDR3 gives the full variable domain: GAGVSQSPRYKVAKRGQDVALRCDPISGHVSLFWYQQALGQGPEFLTYFQNEAQLDKSGLPSDRFFAERPEGSVSTLKIQRTQQEDSAVYLCASSDLGNQPQHFGDGTRLSIL.